This passage covers 5 T cell receptor beta chains from one sample sequenced in a study of shared clonotypes between healthy human individuals. Generated by immunoSEQ multiplex PCR, the TCRdb table keeps only in-frame clones and is missing some. The sample includes some 2,000,000 clones, approximately 96% of them seen just once. Sequenced: naive CD4+ T cells sorted from blood. Subset: CD45RA+ positively selected. The receptors derive from a man younger than 35 in good health.

The chain joins TRBV10-2 to TRBJ2-7, with TRBD2 matching over 10 bases. This CDR3 is built from 14 residues. Germline CDR1 is WSHSY and CDR2 is SAAADI. Unmatched junction bases numbered 8, after V lost 11 bases and J lost 1 base. The DNA of the CDR3 is TGCGCCGGGTGTACTAGCGGGGAATCCTACGAGCAGTACTTC. Protein sequence: CAGCTSGESYEQYF.

The chain combines TRBV28 with TRBJ1-1, with D perhaps TRBD1 (5 bases). The CDR3 is 14 amino acids. Looked up from germline, CDR1 is MDHEN and CDR2 is SYDVKM. V was pared by 6 bases and J by 2 bases, with 13 bases between. The chain's CDR3 is CASSPGTENTEAFF. CDR3 coding DNA: TGTGCCAGCAGCCCCGGGACGGAAAACACTGAAGCTTTCTTT.

V usage is TRBV5-4 and J usage is TRBJ2-3; D gene uncertain. This CDR3 region has 12 residues. Trimming cost V 4 bases and J 5 bases, with 8 bases left between them. Germline loops: CDR1 SGHNT, CDR2 YYREEE (reference sequence). DNA for the CDR3: TGTGCCAGCAGCCACCCGAAAGATACGCAGTATTTT. Protein product: CASSHPKDTQYF. Full variable domain (missing parts from reference TRBV5-4 and TRBJ2-3): ETGVTQSPTHLIKTRGQQVTLRCSSQSGHNTVSWYQQALGQGPQFIFQYYREEENGRGNFPPRFSGLQFPNYSSELNVNALELDDSALYLCASSHPKDTQYFGPGTRLTVL.

The rearrangement joins TRBV7-9 to TRBJ2-1; D ambiguous. Looked up from germline, CDR1 is SEHNR and CDR2 is FQNEAQ (reference sequence). The CDR3 has 16 residues. V was cut by 8 bases and J by 2 bases, with 19 bases left in between. Here the CDR3 reads CASARYGRPTYNEQFF. In nucleotides, the CDR3 is TGTGCCAGCGCCCGGTACGGGCGGCCGACCTACAATGAGCAGTTCTTC.

The CDR3 reads CASSDWGLDGQETQYF. The CDR3 DNA sequence: TGTGCCAGCAGTGACTGGGGACTAGACGGACAAGAGACCCAGTACTTC. This sequence joins TRBV2 and TRBJ2-5; 8 nucleotides agree with TRBD2. The CDR3 extends over 16 amino acids. The junction had 8 bases not matched to a gene; V was cut back by 3 bases and J by 2 bases. Germline V gene lookup returns CDR1 SNHLY and CDR2 FYNNEI.